This T cell receptor beta chain came from a study of response to subunit inactivated influenza vaccine (dated by TCRdb to the late 2010s). At the level of the whole study: Deep quantitative profiling of the T cell receptor repertoire was used in the study to follow responses to a trivalent subunit inactivated influenza vaccine.

Per the publication, the time point label means: approximately 47 days after influenza vaccine administration. Library preparation was by RT-PCR. The listed sequencing device is Illumina HiSeq 2500. TCRdb applied fastp at Q25 and MiXCR to the public reads, then kept only in-frame beta chains. Each entry is one CDR3 protein sequence, shown with its most common DNA and genes. This sample comprises a few hundred thousand distinct CDR3 sequences, 10% to 11% of them detected only once. Over 9.5% of the sample comes from the top ten. Paper-wide results and their limitations: The authors proposed that each seasonal influenza vaccination may bring in only a limited number of new T cells.

Its CDR3 holds 16 amino acids, cysteine through phenylalanine. Of all the DNA, just the CDR3 is kept, 48 bases in frame from base 1. CDR1 and CDR2 (SEHNR, FQNEAQ) derive from the germline V gene (reference sequence). V trim: 5 bases; J trim: 1 base; unmatched bases: 8. In this sample, this clonotype turned up a few times. Its target antigen remains unknown. No qualities accompany the bases; no much larger clone lies one base away. The sequence derives from a man aged 50 to 60 who received an inactivated influenza vaccine. Donor details come from another sample of the same person, matched by shared clones. The sequence joins TRBV7-9 to TRBJ2-1; 7 central bases correspond to TRBD1. The sample here was PBMCs from blood, taken about 40 days after vaccination. The nucleotide sequence reads TGTGCCAGCAGCGCATACGCAGGGGGTTCCTACAATGAGCAGTTCTTC. Translated, it gives CASSAYAGGSYNEQFF.